One sample yielded the 2 T cell receptor beta chains listed below, sequenced in a study of control samples from healthy donors and cancer patients. The protocol was immunoSEQ multiplex PCR, while the TCRdb copy is restricted to in-frame clones and leaves out a portion. The data show roughly 160,000 clones, around 88% seen once. Sequenced material: blood. These receptors all come from a woman aged 25 to 39 in good health.

The rearrangement uses TRBV2 and TRBJ1-2; possibly TRBD1 for D (6 bases). Germline V gene lookup returns CDR1 SNHLY and CDR2 FYNNEI. CDR3 length equals 11 residues. Trimming left V 6 bases short and J 8 bases short, with 10 bases between. CDR3 loop: CASRWTDGYTF. CDR3 in DNA: TGTGCCAGCAGATGGACAGACGGCTACACCTTC. The complete variable domain, with remaining parts taken from reference TRBV2 and TRBJ1-2, reads EPEVTQTPSHQVTQMGQEVILRCVPISNHLYFYWYRQILGQKVEFLVSFYNNEISEKSEIFDDQFSVERPDGSNFTLKIRSTKLEDSAMYFCASRWTDGYTFGSGTRLTVV.

The chain is built from TRBV4-1 and TRBJ2-7, with 14 bases matching TRBD2. The V gene's germline CDR1 is MGHRA and CDR2 YSYEKL. The CDR3 is 18 amino acids. Germline trimming cut 3 bases from V and 4 bases from J; bases unmatched to any gene: 11. Here the CDR3 reads CASSQIRSGLAGVYEQYF. DNA for the CDR3: TGCGCCAGCAGCCAGATTCGTTCGGGACTAGCGGGAGTTTACGAGCAGTACTTC.